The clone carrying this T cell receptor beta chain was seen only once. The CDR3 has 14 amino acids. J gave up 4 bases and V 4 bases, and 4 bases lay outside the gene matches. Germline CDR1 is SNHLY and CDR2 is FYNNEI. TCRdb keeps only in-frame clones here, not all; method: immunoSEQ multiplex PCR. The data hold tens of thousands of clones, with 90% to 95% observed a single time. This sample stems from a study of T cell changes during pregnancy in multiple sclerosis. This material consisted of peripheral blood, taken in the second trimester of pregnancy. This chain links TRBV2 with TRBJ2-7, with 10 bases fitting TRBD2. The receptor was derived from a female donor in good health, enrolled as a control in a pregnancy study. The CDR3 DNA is TGTGCCAGCAGTGTTGGGACTAGCGTGTACGAGCAGTACTTC. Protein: CASSVGTSVYEQYF.